What follows describes a single T cell receptor beta chain. Antigen unknown. This entry belongs to a study of monozygotic twins with inflammatory bowel disease. General observations from the study: No difference in repertoire similarity was seen between concordant and discordant twins, possibly because power was limited.

Each of TCRalpha and TCRbeta cDNA went through two nested PCRs, lasting about 15 and 9 cycles. TCRdb re-analyzed the 5' RACE reads; it lists each CDR3 protein once, without DNA. Across 110,000 to 150,000 distinct CDR3 sequences, the top ten clones capture 1% to 1.5% of the sample. The sample comprised blood. The clonotype was recovered from a human donor with ulcerative colitis or Crohn's disease, or a healthy co-twin of an affected twin (not recorded which).

The CDR3 loop is CASSLVLQGQAHYEQYF. This rearrangement joins TRBV12-3 or TRBV12-4 to TRBJ2-7; as DNA is missing, the TRBD1 call by TCRdb cannot be tested. CDR3 length: 17 amino acids.